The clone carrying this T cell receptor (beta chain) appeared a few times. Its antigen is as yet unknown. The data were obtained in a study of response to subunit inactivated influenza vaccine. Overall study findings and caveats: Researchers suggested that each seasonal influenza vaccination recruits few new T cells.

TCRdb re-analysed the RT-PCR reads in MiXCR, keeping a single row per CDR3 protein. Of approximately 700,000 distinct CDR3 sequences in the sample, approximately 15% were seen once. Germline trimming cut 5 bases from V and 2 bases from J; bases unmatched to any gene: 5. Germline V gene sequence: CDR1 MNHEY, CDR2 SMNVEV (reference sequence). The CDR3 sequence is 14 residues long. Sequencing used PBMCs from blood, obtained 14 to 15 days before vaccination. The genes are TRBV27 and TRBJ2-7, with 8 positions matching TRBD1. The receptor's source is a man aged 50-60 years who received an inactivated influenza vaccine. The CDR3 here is CASSHRTGPYEQYF. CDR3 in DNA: TGTGCCAGCAGTCATAGGACAGGGCCCTACGAGCAGTACTTC.